This T cell receptor beta chain was sequenced in a study of T cell responses to AZD1222 COVID-19 vaccine. Overall study findings and caveats: Clonal diversity was possibly underestimated; the donors were predominantly white British and more often female. The study identified only five or six AZD1222 recipients as seropositive at baseline. The reported proportion of spike-specific TCRs targeting unmutated variant regions was nearly half.

Using immunoSEQ multiplex PCR, the repertoire was profiled, and TCRdb retains in-frame clones only, with some absent. The profile shows 90,000 to 150,000 clones, about 92% of them singletons. In germline, CDR1 is SEHNR, CDR2 FQNEAQ (reference sequence). CDR3 length equals 13 residues. V lost 1 base, J lost 8 bases, and 3 bases stayed unmatched. This clone was counted a few times. Antigen unknown. The J gene is TRBJ1-1, the V gene TRBV7-9; 8 bases agree with TRBD1. The source of this sequence is an adult who received the AZD1222 COVID-19 vaccine. Specimen: peripheral blood, collected 28 days after the second AZD1222 dose. The CDR3 reads CASSLGGQVEAFF. CDR3 coding DNA: TGTGCCAGCAGCTTAGGGGGACAGGTCGAAGCTTTCTTT.